These 32 T cell receptor beta chains were sequenced from one sample in a study of neoadjuvant anti-PD-1 for oral cavity cancer. TCRdb's table, derived via immunoSEQ multiplex PCR, lists solely in-frame clones and lacks some. The sample shows roughly 13,000 clones, around 56% of them seen only once. This specimen was tumor tissue, taken before nivolumab (anti-PD-1) treatment. Receptor source: a person aged 35-79 years with oral cavity squamous cell carcinoma.

CDR3 DNA sequence: TGTGCCAGCAGCCTCGGCGAGAACACTGAAGCTTTCTTT. It codes for CASSLGENTEAFF. The chain couples TRBV16 to TRBJ1-1; D ambiguous. This CDR3 spans 13 amino acids. V was pared by 4 bases and J by 1 base, with 7 bases between. Germline values: CDR1 KGHSY, CDR2 FQNENV.

This rearrangement joins TRBV6-6 to TRBJ2-2; the match to TRBD1 covers 9 bases. This CDR3 region has 15 residues. Germline CDR1 is MNHNY and CDR2 is SVGAGI (reference sequence). Trimming removed 2 bases from V and 7 bases from J; junction bases left unmatched: 5. The CDR3 protein is CASSYTTGGNGELFF. The CDR3 DNA reads as TGTGCCAGCAGTTACACGACAGGGGGGAACGGGGAGCTGTTTTTT.

The chain has TRBV7-6 and TRBJ2-1; 13 bases are shared with TRBD2. The V gene end was trimmed by 5 bases and the J gene end by 2 bases; junction bases not matched to a gene: 3. CDR3 length equals 16 residues. Germline V gene data show CDR1 as SGHVS and CDR2 as FNYEAQ. CDR3 residues: CASSTLAGGAYNEQFF. The CDR3 coding sequence is TGTGCCAGCAGCACACTAGCGGGAGGGGCCTACAATGAGCAGTTCTTC.

V gene TRBV5-5 combines with J gene TRBJ2-1; D might be TRBD2 (6 bases). Germline lookup yields CDR1 SGHKS and CDR2 YYEKEE (reference sequence). Between the trimmed V and J ends, which lost 5 bases and 2 bases, there was a span of 14 bases. CDR3 size: 15 residues. Written as DNA, the CDR3 is TGTGCCAGCAGTAACCGGGAGCCCCCCTACAATGAGCAGTTCTTC. Encoded protein: CASSNREPPYNEQFF.

The CDR3 nucleotides are TGTGCCAGTAGTATTCGGGGCAATGAGCAGTTCTTC. It specifies CASSIRGNEQFF. The chain recombines TRBV19 with TRBJ2-1, with a tentative D call TRBD2 (5 bases). Trimming cost V 3 bases and J 6 bases, with 6 bases left between them. Per the germline V gene, CDR1 is LNHDA and CDR2 is SQIVND (reference sequence). The CDR3 consists of 12 residues.

The chain combines TRBV27 with TRBJ2-7; no clear D. Germline values: CDR1 MNHEY, CDR2 SMNVEV (reference sequence). V was cut by 3 bases and J by 0 bases, with 9 bases left in between. The CDR3 runs 14 residues. As DNA, the CDR3 is TGTGCCAGCAGTTTTGGTGGGAACTCCTACGAGCAGTACTTC. This gives the protein CASSFGGNSYEQYF.

The J gene is TRBJ2-7, the V gene TRBV10-2, with 10 nucleotides matching TRBD2. The ends lost 11 bases at V and 3 bases at J; junction bases unmatched: 4. Per germline, CDR1 WSHSY and CDR2 SAAADI. The length of the CDR3 is 12 residues. CDR3 sequence: CASWTSGYEQYF. CDR3 sequence (DNA): TGCGCCTCCTGGACTAGCGGCTACGAGCAGTACTTC.

V and J are TRBV7-9 and TRBJ2-5; 7 positions match TRBD2. The V and J ends lost 1 base and 6 bases, in that order; junction bases with no gene match: 5. Germline assignment: CDR1 SEHNR and CDR2 FQNEAQ (reference sequence). CDR3 length: 14 amino acids. In DNA form, the CDR3 reads TGTGCCAGCAGCTTAGGGGAGGGGATGAAGACCCAGTACTTC. Translated: CASSLGEGMKTQYF.

The J gene is TRBJ2-7, the V gene TRBV5-6, with TRBD2 as a possible D gene (5 bases). V was trimmed by 3 bases and J by 4 bases, leaving 5 bases between them. Germline V gene data show CDR1 as SGHDT and CDR2 as YYEEEE. The CDR3 covers 11 residues. DNA for the CDR3: TGTGCCAGCAGCTGGGAGTACGAGCAGTACTTC. This codes for CASSWEYEQYF.

The chain employs TRBV19 and TRBJ1-4; tentative D call: TRBD1 (5 bases). Germline V gene lookup returns CDR1 LNHDA and CDR2 SQIVND (reference sequence). V lost 3 bases and J 7 bases, leaving 15 bases between the germline ends. The CDR3 runs to 15 residues. This CDR3 reads CASSIWMGLGEKLFF. In nucleotides, the CDR3 is TGTGCCAGTAGTATCTGGATGGGGCTCGGTGAAAAACTGTTTTTT.

The chain combines TRBV11-2 with TRBJ2-2, with D uncertain. Looked up from germline, CDR1 is SGHAT and CDR2 is FQNNGV. The ends were cut back, 1 base at V and 5 bases at J, with 8 bases in the middle. The CDR3 covers 14 residues. CDR3 amino acids: CASSLAYSTGELFF. The DNA of the CDR3 is TGTGCCAGCAGCTTAGCTTATTCGACCGGGGAGCTGTTTTTT.

This clone was seen more than once but under ten times. J is TRBJ2-7 and V is TRBV28; 12 positions match TRBD2. Unmatched junction bases numbered 9, after V lost 6 bases and J lost 0 bases. The CDR3 totals 17 residues. In germline, CDR1 is MDHEN, CDR2 SYDVKM. Here the CDR3 reads CASRPGTSGHSSYEQYF. The CDR3, as DNA: TGTGCCAGCAGACCCGGGACTAGCGGGCATAGCTCCTACGAGCAGTACTTC.

This chain links TRBV7-9 with TRBJ2-3; D is possibly TRBD1 (5 bases). With 11 bases removed from V and 0 bases from J, the gap between germline ends came to 18 bases. This CDR3 contains 15 residues. Germline CDR1 reads SEHNR; CDR2 reads FQNEAQ (reference sequence). The CDR3 sequence: CAYRTTGISTDTQYF. CDR3 sequence (DNA): TGTGCCTATAGAACCACAGGCATCAGCACAGATACGCAGTATTTT.

The gene calls are TRBV14 and TRBJ2-1; 13 positions match TRBD2. Germline lookup yields CDR1 SGHDN and CDR2 FVKESK. This CDR3 contains 17 residues. V trimming: 3 bases; J trimming: 6 bases; junction bases outside the gene matches: 8. CDR3: CASSQRLGTSGTNEQFF. The CDR3 region has the DNA TGTGCCAGCAGCCAGAGACTTGGGACTAGCGGGACCAATGAGCAGTTCTTC.

V usage is TRBV7-9 and J usage is TRBJ2-2; 13 bases map to TRBD2. This CDR3 has 15 residues. From germline, CDR1 is SEHNR and CDR2 FQNEAQ (reference sequence). The junction had 2 bases not matched to a gene; V was cut back by 4 bases and J by 6 bases. CDR3 bases: TGTGCCAGCAGCTCGGGACTAGCGGGATCCGGGGAGCTGTTTTTT. This translates into CASSSGLAGSGELFF.

This clone is judged medium-sized. V gene TRBV25-1 combines with J gene TRBJ1-2; D uncertain. CDR1 MGHDK and CDR2 SYGVNS come from the germline V gene. V lost 7 bases, J lost 7 bases, and 10 bases lay in between. The CDR3 covers 11 residues. DNA for the CDR3: TGTGCCAGCAACTATGGCGGTGGCTACACCTTC. Translation: CASNYGGGYTF.

This rearrangement joins TRBV28 to TRBJ2-2; 13 nucleotides line up with TRBD2. The V and J ends lost 6 bases and 7 bases, in that order; junction bases with no gene match: 8. Germline V lookup: CDR1 MDHEN, CDR2 SYDVKM. This CDR3 comprises 16 residues. CDR3 region: CASSPGLAGELGELFF. CDR3 sequence (DNA): TGTGCCAGCAGCCCTGGACTAGCGGGAGAACTCGGGGAGCTGTTTTTT. The whole variable domain, remainder taken from reference TRBV28 and TRBJ2-2, is DVKVTQSSRYLVKRTGEKVFLECVQDMDHENMFWYRQDPGLGLRLIYFSYDVKMKEKGDIPEGYSVSREKKERFSLILESASTNQTSMYLCASSPGLAGELGELFFGEGSRLTVL.

This clone occurred a few times. The chain combines TRBV6-4 with TRBJ2-1, with 11 nucleotides matching TRBD1. Germline assignment: CDR1 MRHNA and CDR2 SNTAGT. The CDR3 runs to 12 residues. J gave up 5 bases and V 10 bases, and 1 base lay outside the gene matches. This chain's CDR3 is CATGQGDNEQFF. For the CDR3, the DNA is TGTGCCACGGGACAGGGGGACAATGAGCAGTTCTTC.

The gene calls are TRBV16 and TRBJ1-1, with 8 bases aligning to TRBD1. Germline values: CDR1 KGHSY, CDR2 FQNENV. CDR3 length: 14 amino acids. The ends lost 2 bases at V and 1 base at J; junction bases unmatched: 0. CDR3 nucleotide sequence: TGTGCCAGCAGCCAACAGGGGGCGAACACTGAAGCTTTCTTT. It codes for CASSQQGANTEAFF.

This chain uses TRBV15 with TRBJ1-4; 9 nucleotides line up with TRBD1. Germline CDR1 LNHNV, CDR2 YYDKDF (reference sequence). Trimming took 5 bases from V and 7 from J; bases not matched to a gene: 8. The CDR3 extends over 15 amino acids. CDR3 region: CATSWDRAAGEKLFF. CDR3 bases: TGTGCCACCAGCTGGGACAGGGCGGCTGGTGAAAAACTGTTTTTT.

CDR3 sequence (DNA): TGTGCCAGTCGGGGCTTTGGAAACACCATATATTTT. Its translation: CASRGFGNTIYF. The V gene is TRBV9, the J gene TRBJ1-3; D is possibly TRBD1 (5 bases). The length of the CDR3 is 12 residues. Germline CDR1 SGDLS, CDR2 YYNGEE. Trimming shortened V by 8 bases and J by 3 bases, and 9 bases separated the two germline ends.

This rearrangement joins TRBV7-3 to TRBJ1-1; D is possibly TRBD1 (5 bases). Trimming took 7 bases from V and 4 from J, leaving 13 bases between them. The germline V gene has CDR1 SGHTA and CDR2 FQGTGA. This CDR3 spans 13 amino acids. In nucleotides, the CDR3 is TGTGCCAGCAAGGGGAAGGAGGGCACTGAAGCTTTCTTT. Translated, it gives CASKGKEGTEAFF. The variable domain in full, with the rest retrieved from reference TRBV7-3 and TRBJ1-1, is GAGVSQTPSNKVTEKGKYVELRCDPISGHTALYWYRQSLGQGPEFLIYFQGTGAADDSGLPNDRFFAVRPEGSVSTLKIQRTERGDSAVYLCASKGKEGTEAFFGQGTRLTVV.

The J gene is TRBJ2-1, the V gene TRBV5-1, with no clear D. Germline CDR1 is SGHRS and CDR2 is YFSETQ. Trimming removed 1 base from V and 6 bases from J, with 11 bases in between. CDR3 length: 14 residues. CDR3 loop: CASSLSTLPNEQFF. DNA for the CDR3: TGCGCCAGCAGCTTGAGCACCCTTCCCAATGAGCAGTTCTTC.

CDR3: CASSKQGEGNQPQHF. Here the CDR3 DNA reads TGTGCCAGTAGTAAACAGGGGGAAGGTAATCAGCCCCAGCATTTT. The rearrangement links TRBV19 to TRBJ1-5; TRBD1 matches at 8 bases. The CDR3 is 15 residues long. Germline V gene sequence: CDR1 LNHDA, CDR2 SQIVND (reference sequence). Trimming at V came to 4 bases and at J to 4 bases, leaving 6 bases not matched to a gene.

The V and J genes are TRBV5-4 and TRBJ2-1; 10 bases agree with TRBD2. J lost 12 bases, V lost 4 bases, and 19 bases had no gene match. Germline V gene data show CDR1 as SGHNT and CDR2 as YYREEE (reference sequence). This CDR3 is built from 17 residues. In nucleotides, the CDR3 is TGTGCCAGCAGCGCCCCGGGACTAGCGATCCAGTTAGGTGGGCAGTTCTTC. Translated: CASSAPGLAIQLGGQFF.

This clone was observed a handful of times. This chain links TRBV11-2 with TRBJ2-1; D might be TRBD2 (6 bases). Germline V gene sequence: CDR1 SGHAT, CDR2 FQNNGV. This CDR3 contains 15 residues. Trimming took off 1 base at V and 0 bases at J, with 7 bases between the two ends. The CDR3 DNA reads as TGTGCCAGCAGCTTAGTCGGGAGCTCCTACAATGAGCAGTTCTTC. It codes for CASSLVGSSYNEQFF.

This clone was picked up one time. The chain employs TRBV19 and TRBJ2-2; D uncertain. Germline V CDR1 and CDR2: LNHDA, SQIVND (reference sequence). The V end was cut by 7 bases, the J end by 2 bases, with 8 bases between. The CDR3 length is 13 residues. CDR3 DNA: TGTGCCAGTAATCCGCTTAACACCGGGGAGCTGTTTTTT. Translated, it gives CASNPLNTGELFF.

V usage is TRBV5-4 and J usage is TRBJ2-7, with 10 bases that match TRBD2. The CDR3 is 15 residues long. The ends lost 4 bases at V and 0 bases at J; junction bases unmatched: 4. CDR1 is SGHNT, CDR2 YYREEE, per germline (reference sequence). CDR3 DNA sequence: TGTGCCAGCAGCCTGGGGACTAGCGACTCCTACGAGCAGTACTTC. Translated: CASSLGTSDSYEQYF.

The chain joins TRBV5-1 to TRBJ1-4; TRBD1 matches at 9 bases. This CDR3 has 15 amino acids. J was trimmed by 7 bases and V by 0 bases; bases with no gene match: 4. Germline V gives CDR1 SGHRS, CDR2 YFSETQ. The CDR3 is CASSLDGTGSEKLFF. In DNA, the CDR3 is TGCGCCAGCAGCTTGGATGGGACAGGGAGTGAAAAACTGTTTTTT.

This clone was counted between two and nine times. The V call is TRBV5-5, the J call TRBJ2-3; D is uncertain. The CDR3 is 15 residues long. The V end lost 1 base, the J end lost 4 bases, and 13 bases lay between the germline ends. CDR1 and CDR2 from the germline V gene are SGHKS and YYEKEE (reference sequence). The CDR3: CASSLQLGDSDTQYF. The CDR3 DNA is TGTGCCAGCAGCTTGCAATTAGGCGACTCAGATACGCAGTATTTT.

The V call is TRBV27, the J call TRBJ2-1; the match to TRBD2 covers 14 bases. Germline loops: CDR1 MNHEY, CDR2 SMNVEV (reference sequence). V shed 4 bases, J shed 7 bases, and the junction held 9 bases outside the gene matches. CDR3 length: 17 amino acids. CDR3 nucleotides: TGTGCCAGCAGTTCCTGGACTAGCGGGAGGCCTACAAATGAGCAGTTCTTC. Translation: CASSSWTSGRPTNEQFF.

The chain combines TRBV7-2 with TRBJ2-3, with D hard to call. The germline V and J ends were trimmed by 6 bases and 4 bases, with 8 bases remaining between them. The CDR3 is 12 amino acids. Germline CDR1 SGHTA, CDR2 FQGNSA. The CDR3: CASRQSADTQYF. The CDR3 nucleotides are TGTGCCAGCAGGCAAAGCGCAGATACGCAGTATTTT.